This TCR beta chain was sequenced during a study of Ad26.COV2.S vaccination and SARS-CoV-2 variants (dated by TCRdb to 2020 to 2023). Broadly, across the study: TCRbeta repertoire sequencing served as the tool for gauging how specific and how broad the SARS-CoV-2-reactive T cell receptors were following Ad26.COV2.S vaccination. A total of 32 samples were included in the TCR-sequenced set, comprising some 20 Ad26.COV2.S vaccine recipients, 5 placebo recipients and 8 SARS-CoV-2 convalescent individuals.

The sample's time point label, decoded: individuals recovered from natural SARS-CoV-2 infection. This clone was picked up one time. It lacks a known antigen. Base-call qualities are not available, and no considerably larger clone is one nucleotide away. Trimming removed 8 bases from V and 0 bases from J, leaving 11 bases between the germline ends. The germline V gene specifies SGHTA as CDR1 and FQGNSA as CDR2. The CDR3 spans 14 residues, from the cysteine through the phenylalanine. Just CDR3 DNA is preserved here, 42 bases in frame from base 1. TCRbeta CDR3 regions were sequenced with the immunoSEQ Assay. After extraction, genomic DNA underwent amplification by bias-controlled multiplex PCR, followed by high-throughput sequencing. Per the authors' processing: Collapsing and filtering of sequences were performed to quantify the absolute abundance of each unique TCRbeta CDR3 region. Usable DNA was measured by amplifying reference genes present in all nucleated cells, and TCRbeta template counts were normalized to that usable DNA to estimate T cell fraction. Repertoire TCRs were annotated as SARS-CoV-2-specific by exact matching of V gene, CDR3 amino acid sequence and J gene to a known reactive TCR set. The reference SARS-CoV-2 TCR set was derived from MIRA and filtered for enrichment in COVID-19-positive ImmuneCODE repertoires, a step that removed public or cross-reactive TCRs. Based on the MIRA antigens, annotated TCRs were further analysed at the level of specific ORF or position within ORF. Depth was the summed frequency of annotated unique rearrangements, while breadth was defined as annotated unique rearrangements over total unique productive rearrangements. Two-sided Wilcoxon rank-sum tests were applied when comparing TCR breadth between groups. Here the immuneACCESS table is served through TCRdb, limited to in-frame sequences with V and J called. Missing clones are a known gap in these copies; in checked studies unresolved V genes cover under half, and the rest lacks a known reason. V, J and clone size derive from that table, while D and trimming were established from the DNA sequence. The table for this sample lists hundreds of thousands of clones; roughly nine tenths of them were counted only once. The ten biggest clones cover about 3.9% of the sample.

Broader findings and caveats from the paper: Ad26.COV2.S recipients had higher spike-specific TCR breadth than placebo recipients (P = 0.0014). According to the authors, total T cell responses may have been underestimated by the TCR breadth and depth analyses. Comparable non-spike TCR breadth was observed between vaccine and placebo recipients, consistent with only spike being contained in the vaccine. Substantial breadth of spike-specific CD8+ and CD4+ T cell responses was reported after vaccination.

This sequence uses TRBV7-2 and TRBJ1-3; no D gene call is confident. The source is a human donor who had recovered from COVID-19. The specimen comprised peripheral blood, sampled after recovery from COVID-19. In nucleotide form, the sequence is TGTGCCAGCGGGAGTACCAGCTCTGGAAACACCATATATTTT. It translates as CASGSTSSGNTIYF.